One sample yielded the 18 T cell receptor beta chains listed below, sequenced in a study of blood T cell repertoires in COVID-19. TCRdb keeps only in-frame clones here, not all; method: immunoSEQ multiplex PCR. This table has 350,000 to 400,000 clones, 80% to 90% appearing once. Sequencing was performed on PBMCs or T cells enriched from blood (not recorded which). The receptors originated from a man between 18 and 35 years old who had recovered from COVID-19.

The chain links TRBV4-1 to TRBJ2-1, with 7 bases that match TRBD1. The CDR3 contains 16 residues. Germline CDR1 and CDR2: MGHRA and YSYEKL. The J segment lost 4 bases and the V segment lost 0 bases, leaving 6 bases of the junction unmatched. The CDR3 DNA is TGCGCCAGCAGCCAAGACCGAAGGGACAGATACAATGAGCAGTTCTTC. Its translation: CASSQDRRDRYNEQFF.

The CDR3 DNA is TGTGCCAGCAGGACGGGCGGGGGGCTTGCTGGCTACACCTTC. It specifies CASRTGGGLAGYTF. The rearrangement joins TRBV2 to TRBJ1-2; tentative D call: TRBD1 (6 bases). CDR1 and CDR2 from the germline V gene are SNHLY and FYNNEI. Trimming stripped 6 bases from V and 7 bases from J, with 18 bases between. CDR3 length: 14 residues.

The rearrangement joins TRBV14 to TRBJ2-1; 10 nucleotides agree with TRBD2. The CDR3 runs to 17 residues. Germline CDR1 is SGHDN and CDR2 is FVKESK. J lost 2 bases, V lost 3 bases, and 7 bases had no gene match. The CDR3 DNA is TGTGCCAGCAGCCATCCCAGGGGGACTAGCGCCTACAATGAGCAGTTCTTC. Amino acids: CASSHPRGTSAYNEQFF.

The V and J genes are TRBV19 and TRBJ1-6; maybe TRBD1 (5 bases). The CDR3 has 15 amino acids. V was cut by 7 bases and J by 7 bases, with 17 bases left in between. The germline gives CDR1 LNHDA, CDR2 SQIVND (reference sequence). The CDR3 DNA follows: TGTGCCAGTACCCTCGCTGGGGCAGTAAATTCACCCCTCCACTTT. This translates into CASTLAGAVNSPLHF.

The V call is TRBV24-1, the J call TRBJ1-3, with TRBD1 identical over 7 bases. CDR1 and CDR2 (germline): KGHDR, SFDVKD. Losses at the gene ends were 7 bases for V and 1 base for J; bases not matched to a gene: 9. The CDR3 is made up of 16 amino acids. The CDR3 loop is CATRTIPQGSGNTIYF. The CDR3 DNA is TGTGCCACCAGAACTATACCACAGGGGTCTGGAAACACCATATATTTT.

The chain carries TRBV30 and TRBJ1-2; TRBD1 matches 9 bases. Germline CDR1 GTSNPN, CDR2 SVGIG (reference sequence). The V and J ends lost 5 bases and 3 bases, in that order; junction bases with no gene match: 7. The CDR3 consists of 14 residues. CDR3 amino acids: CAWEQGAYHYGYTF. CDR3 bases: TGTGCCTGGGAACAGGGGGCCTACCACTATGGCTACACCTTC.

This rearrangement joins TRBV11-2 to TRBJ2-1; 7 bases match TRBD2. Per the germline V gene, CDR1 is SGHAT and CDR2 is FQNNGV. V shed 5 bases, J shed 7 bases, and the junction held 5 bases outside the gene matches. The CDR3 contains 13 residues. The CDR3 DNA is TGTGCCAGCAGCCACGGGCGGGGGAATGAGCAGTTCTTC. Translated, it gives CASSHGRGNEQFF.

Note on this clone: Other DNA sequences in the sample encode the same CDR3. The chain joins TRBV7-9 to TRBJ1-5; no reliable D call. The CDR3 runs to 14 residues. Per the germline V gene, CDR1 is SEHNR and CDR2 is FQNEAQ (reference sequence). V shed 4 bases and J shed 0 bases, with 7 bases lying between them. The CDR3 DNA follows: TGTGCCAGCAGCTCGGGGAGTAGCAATCAGCCCCAGCATTTT. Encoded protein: CASSSGSSNQPQHF.

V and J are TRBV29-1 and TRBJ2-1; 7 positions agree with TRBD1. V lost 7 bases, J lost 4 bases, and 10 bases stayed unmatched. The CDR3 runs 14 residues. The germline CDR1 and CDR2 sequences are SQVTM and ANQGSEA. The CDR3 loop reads CSAEGWTGYNEQFF. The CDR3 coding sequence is TGCAGCGCAGAAGGGTGGACAGGTTACAATGAGCAGTTCTTC.

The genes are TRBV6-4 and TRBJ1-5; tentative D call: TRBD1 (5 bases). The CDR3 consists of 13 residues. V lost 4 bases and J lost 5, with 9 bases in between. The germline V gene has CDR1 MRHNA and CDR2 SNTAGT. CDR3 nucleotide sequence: TGTGCCAGCAGTGTAGGAGGGGATCAGCCCCAGCATTTT. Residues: CASSVGGDQPQHF.

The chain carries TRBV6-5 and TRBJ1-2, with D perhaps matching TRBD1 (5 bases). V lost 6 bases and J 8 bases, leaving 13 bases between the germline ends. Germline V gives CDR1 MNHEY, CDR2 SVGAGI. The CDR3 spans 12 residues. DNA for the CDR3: TGTGCCAGCAGCCAGGGCCCCCTGGGCTACACCTTC. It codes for CASSQGPLGYTF.

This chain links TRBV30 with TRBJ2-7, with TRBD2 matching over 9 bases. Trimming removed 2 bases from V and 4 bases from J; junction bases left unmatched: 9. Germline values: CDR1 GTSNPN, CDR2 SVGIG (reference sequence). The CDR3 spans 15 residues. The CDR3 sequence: CAWSTPGLAAYEQYF. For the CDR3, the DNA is TGTGCCTGGAGTACGCCGGGACTAGCAGCATACGAGCAGTACTTC.

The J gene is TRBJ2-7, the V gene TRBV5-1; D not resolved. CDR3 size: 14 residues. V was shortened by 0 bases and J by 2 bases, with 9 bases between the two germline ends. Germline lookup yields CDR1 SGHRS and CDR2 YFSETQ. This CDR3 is CASSLGGQTYEQYF. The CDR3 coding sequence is TGCGCCAGCAGCTTGGGTGGTCAGACCTACGAGCAGTACTTC.

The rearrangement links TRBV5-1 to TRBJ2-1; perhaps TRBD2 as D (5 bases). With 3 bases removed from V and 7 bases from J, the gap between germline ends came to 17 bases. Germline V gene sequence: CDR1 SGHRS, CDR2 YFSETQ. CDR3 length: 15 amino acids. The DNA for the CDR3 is TGCGCCAGCAGCTCTACCTGGAGCGGAGCTAATGAGCAGTTCTTC. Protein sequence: CASSSTWSGANEQFF.

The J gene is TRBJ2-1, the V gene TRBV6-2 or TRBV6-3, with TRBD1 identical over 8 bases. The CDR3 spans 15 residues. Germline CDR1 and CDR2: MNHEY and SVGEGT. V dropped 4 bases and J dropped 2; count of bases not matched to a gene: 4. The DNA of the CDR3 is TGTGCCAGCAGTTCGTGGACAGGGCCCTACAATGAGCAGTTCTTC. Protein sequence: CASSSWTGPYNEQFF.

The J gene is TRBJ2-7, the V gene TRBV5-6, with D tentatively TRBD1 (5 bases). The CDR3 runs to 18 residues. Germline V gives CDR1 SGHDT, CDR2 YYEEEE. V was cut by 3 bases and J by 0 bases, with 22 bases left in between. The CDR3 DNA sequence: TGTGCCAGCAGCTCCGACCCCCCCTGGGCAGGGTCCTCCTACGAGCAGTACTTC. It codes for CASSSDPPWAGSSYEQYF.

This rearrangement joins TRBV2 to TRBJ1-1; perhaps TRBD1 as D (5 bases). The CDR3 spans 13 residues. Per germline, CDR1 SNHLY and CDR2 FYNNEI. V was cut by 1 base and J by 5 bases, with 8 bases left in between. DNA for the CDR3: TGTGCCAGCAGTGAAGGGGGGGAGACTGAAGCTTTCTTT. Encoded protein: CASSEGGETEAFF.

For the CDR3, the DNA is TGTGCCAGTAGACAGGGGAGGGAAAAACTGTTTTTT. Translated: CASRQGREKLFF. V gene TRBV6-5 combines with J gene TRBJ1-4; 8 positions match TRBD1. CDR3 length: 12 residues. V shed 9 bases, J shed 8 bases, and the junction held 5 bases outside the gene matches. CDR1 is MNHEY, CDR2 SVGAGI, per germline.